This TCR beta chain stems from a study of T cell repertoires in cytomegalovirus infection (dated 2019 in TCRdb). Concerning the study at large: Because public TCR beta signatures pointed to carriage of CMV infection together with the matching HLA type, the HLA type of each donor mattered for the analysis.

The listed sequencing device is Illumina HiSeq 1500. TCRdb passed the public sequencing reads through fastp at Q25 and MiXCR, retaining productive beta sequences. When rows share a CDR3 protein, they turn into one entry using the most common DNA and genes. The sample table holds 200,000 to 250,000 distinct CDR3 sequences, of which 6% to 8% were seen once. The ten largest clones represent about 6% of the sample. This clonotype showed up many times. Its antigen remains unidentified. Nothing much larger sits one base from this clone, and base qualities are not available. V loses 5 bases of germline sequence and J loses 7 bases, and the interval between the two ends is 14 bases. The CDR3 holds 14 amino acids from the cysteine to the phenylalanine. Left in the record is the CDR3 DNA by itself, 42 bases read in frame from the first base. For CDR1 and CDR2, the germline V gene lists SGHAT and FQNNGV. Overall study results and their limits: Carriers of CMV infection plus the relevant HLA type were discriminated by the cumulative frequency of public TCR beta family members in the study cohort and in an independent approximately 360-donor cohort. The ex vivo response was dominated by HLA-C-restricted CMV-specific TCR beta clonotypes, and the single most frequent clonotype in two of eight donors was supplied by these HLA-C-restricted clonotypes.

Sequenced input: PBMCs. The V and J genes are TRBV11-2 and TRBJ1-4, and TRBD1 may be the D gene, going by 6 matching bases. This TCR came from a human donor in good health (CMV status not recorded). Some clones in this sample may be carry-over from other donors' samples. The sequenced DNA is TGTGCCAGCAGCCAGACAGGTTCGGTTGAAAAACTGTTTTTT. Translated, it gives CASSQTGSVEKLFF.